This T cell receptor (beta chain) came from a study of cytomegalovirus exposure and HLA in healthy donors. CDR3 length equals 13 residues. Trimming removed 2 bases from V and 5 bases from J, with 9 bases in between. Germline CDR1 reads SEHNR; CDR2 reads FQNEAQ (reference sequence). PCR was performed using 60 Vbeta and 13 Jbeta primers. The method was immunoSEQ multiplex PCR; TCRdb's version includes in-frame clones alone and lacks a portion of them. This sample has 130,000 or so clones, with under 85% found just once. The sequence was obtained from a woman in her forties or fifties in good health and CMV-seropositive. The chain employs TRBV7-9 and TRBJ1-1; D gene unclear. Material: PBMCs. The CDR3 loop is CASSLPVVTEAFF. For the CDR3, the DNA is TGTGCCAGCAGCTTACCGGTAGTGACTGAAGCTTTCTTT. The full variable domain, in which reference TRBV7-9 and TRBJ1-1 provide the parts outside the CDR3, is DTGVSQNPRHKITKRGQNVTFRCDPISEHNRLYWYRQTLGQGPEFLTYFQNEAQLEKSRLLSDRFSAERPKGSFSTLEIQRTEQGDSAMYLCASSLPVVTEAFFGQGTRLTVV.